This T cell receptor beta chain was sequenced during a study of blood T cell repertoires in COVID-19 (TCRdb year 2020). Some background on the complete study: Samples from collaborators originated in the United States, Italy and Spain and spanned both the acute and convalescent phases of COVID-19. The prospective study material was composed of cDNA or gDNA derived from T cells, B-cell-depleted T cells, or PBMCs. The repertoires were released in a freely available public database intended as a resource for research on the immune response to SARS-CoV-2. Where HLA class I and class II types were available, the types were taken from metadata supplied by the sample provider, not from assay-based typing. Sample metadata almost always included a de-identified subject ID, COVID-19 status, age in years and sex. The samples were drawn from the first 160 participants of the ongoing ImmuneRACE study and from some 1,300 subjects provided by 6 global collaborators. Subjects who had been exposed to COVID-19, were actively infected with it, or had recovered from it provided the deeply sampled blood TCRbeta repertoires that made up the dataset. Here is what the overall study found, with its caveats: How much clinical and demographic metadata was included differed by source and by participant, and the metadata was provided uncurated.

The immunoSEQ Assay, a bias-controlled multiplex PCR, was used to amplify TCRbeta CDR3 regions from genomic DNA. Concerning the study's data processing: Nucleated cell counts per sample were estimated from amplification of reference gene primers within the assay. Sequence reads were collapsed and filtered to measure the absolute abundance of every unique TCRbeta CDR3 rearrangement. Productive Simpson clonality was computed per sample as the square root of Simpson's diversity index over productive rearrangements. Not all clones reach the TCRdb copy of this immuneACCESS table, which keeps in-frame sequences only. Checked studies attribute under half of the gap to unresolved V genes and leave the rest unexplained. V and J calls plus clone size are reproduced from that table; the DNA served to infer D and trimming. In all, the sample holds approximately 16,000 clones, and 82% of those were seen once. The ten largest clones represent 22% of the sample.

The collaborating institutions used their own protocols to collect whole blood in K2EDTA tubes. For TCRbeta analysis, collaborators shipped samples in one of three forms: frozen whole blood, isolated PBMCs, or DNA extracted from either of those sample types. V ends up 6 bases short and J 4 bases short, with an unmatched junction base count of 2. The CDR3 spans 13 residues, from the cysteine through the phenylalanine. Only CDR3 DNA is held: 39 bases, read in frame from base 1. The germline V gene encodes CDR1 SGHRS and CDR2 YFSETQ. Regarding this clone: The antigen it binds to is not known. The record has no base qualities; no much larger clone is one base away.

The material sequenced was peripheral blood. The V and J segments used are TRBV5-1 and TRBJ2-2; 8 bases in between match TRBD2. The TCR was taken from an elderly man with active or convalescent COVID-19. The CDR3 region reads CASTRGGTGELFF. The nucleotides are TGCGCCAGCACCCGGGGGGGCACCGGGGAGCTGTTTTTT.